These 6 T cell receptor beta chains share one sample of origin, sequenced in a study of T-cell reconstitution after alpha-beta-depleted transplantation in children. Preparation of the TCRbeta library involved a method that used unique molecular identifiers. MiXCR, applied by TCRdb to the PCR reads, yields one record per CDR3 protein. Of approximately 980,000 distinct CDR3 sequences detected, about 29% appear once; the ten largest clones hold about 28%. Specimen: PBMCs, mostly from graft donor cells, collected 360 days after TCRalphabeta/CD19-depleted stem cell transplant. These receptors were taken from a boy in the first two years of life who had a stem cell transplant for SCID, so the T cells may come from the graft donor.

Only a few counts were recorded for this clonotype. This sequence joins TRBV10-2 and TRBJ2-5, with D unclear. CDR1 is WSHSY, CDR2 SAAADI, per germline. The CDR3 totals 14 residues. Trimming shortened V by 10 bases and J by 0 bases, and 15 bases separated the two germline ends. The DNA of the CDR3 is TGCGCCACCCAGGCCCACACGAACCAAGAGACCCAGTACTTC. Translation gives CATQAHTNQETQYF.

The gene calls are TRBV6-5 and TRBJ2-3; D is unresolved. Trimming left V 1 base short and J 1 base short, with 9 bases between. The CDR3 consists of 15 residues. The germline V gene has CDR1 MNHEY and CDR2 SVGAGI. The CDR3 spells CASSYFFAGTDTQYF. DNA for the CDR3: TGTGCCAGCAGTTACTTTTTTGCAGGCACAGATACGCAGTATTTT.

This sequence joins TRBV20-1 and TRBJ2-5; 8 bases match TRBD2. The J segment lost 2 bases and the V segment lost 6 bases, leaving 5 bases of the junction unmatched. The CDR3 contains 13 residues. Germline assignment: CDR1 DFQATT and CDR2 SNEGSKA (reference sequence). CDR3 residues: CSALLAVQETQYF. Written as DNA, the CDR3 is TGCAGTGCCCTACTAGCGGTACAAGAGACCCAGTACTTC.

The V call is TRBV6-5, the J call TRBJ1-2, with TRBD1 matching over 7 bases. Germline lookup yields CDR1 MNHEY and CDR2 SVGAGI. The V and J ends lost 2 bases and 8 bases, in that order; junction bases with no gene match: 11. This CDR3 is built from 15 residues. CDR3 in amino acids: CASSYRQGGVRGYTF. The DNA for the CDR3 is TGTGCCAGCAGTTACAGACAGGGAGGAGTAAGGGGCTACACCTTC.

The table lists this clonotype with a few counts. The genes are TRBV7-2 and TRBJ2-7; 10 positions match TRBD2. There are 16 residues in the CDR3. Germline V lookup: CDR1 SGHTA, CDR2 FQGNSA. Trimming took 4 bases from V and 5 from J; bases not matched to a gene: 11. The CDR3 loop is CASSSGKERGGDEQYF. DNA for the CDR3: TGTGCCAGCAGCTCGGGGAAGGAGCGGGGGGGCGACGAGCAGTACTTC.

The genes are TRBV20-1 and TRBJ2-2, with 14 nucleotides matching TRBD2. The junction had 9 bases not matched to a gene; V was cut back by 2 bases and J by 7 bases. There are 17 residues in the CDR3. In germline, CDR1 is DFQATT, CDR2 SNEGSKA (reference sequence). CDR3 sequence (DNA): TGCAGTGCTAGAACCTTCCCGGGACTAGCGGGGGTCGGGGAGCTGTTTTTT. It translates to CSARTFPGLAGVGELFF.